Below, 18 T cell receptor beta chains from the same sample are listed, as sequenced in a study of yellow fever vaccine responses in identical twins. TCRdb reprocessed the RT-PCR reads via MiXCR and lists one record per CDR3 protein. The sample includes around 5,300 distinct CDR3 sequences, 86% of them seen just once. The specimen was T cells from blood (PBMCs), unsorted or a sorted subset (not recorded which), collected before or after yellow fever vaccination (not recorded which). The receptors derive from a woman aged 18-35 years who received the yellow fever vaccine.

The V gene is TRBV5-6, the J gene TRBJ2-5; 8 bases fit TRBD2. The V gene's germline CDR1 is SGHDT and CDR2 YYEEEE. With 4 bases clipped from V and 4 bases from J, the junction kept 15 bases outside the gene matches. The CDR3 is made up of 17 amino acids. The CDR3 is CASSPVSGMGSGETQYF. The CDR3 DNA follows: TGTGCCAGCAGCCCCGTTAGCGGGATGGGGAGCGGAGAGACCCAGTACTTC.

This chain joins TRBV7-1 and TRBJ2-2, with 9 bases fitting TRBD2. TRBV7-1 is annotated as an ORF whose role is uncertain. The CDR3 is 18 amino acids. V was clipped by 0 bases and J by 3 bases; unmatched bases: 8. The DNA for the CDR3 is TGTGCCAGCAGCTCAGCCCCGGGACTAGCAGTCGACACCGGGGAGCTGTTTTTT. It specifies CASSSAPGLAVDTGELFF.

J is TRBJ2-5 and V is TRBV7-9, with 10 bases aligning to TRBD2. Germline loops: CDR1 SEHNR, CDR2 FQNEAQ (reference sequence). Trimming at V came to 6 bases and at J to 2 bases, leaving 9 bases not matched to a gene. The CDR3 contains 16 residues. CDR3 DNA sequence: TGTGCCAGCAGTCCACCCCTAGCGGGGGTTCAAGAGACCCAGTACTTC. Protein: CASSPPLAGVQETQYF.

V is TRBV4-1 and J is TRBJ1-2; D remains unclear. The CDR3 extends over 11 amino acids. Germline assignment: CDR1 MGHRA and CDR2 YSYEKL. V was clipped by 1 base and J by 7 bases, with 4 bases between them. CDR3 protein: CASSQGAGYTF. The CDR3 DNA reads as TGCGCCAGCAGCCAAGGAGCTGGCTACACCTTC.

The chain links TRBV10-3 to TRBJ2-1, with D perhaps matching TRBD1 (7 bases). CDR3 length equals 13 residues. V lost 4 bases and J lost 8, with 12 bases in between. Germline V gene sequence: CDR1 ENHRY, CDR2 SYGVKD. CDR3 loop: CAISVRGADEQFF. The CDR3 coding sequence is TGTGCCATCAGTGTCAGGGGGGCGGATGAGCAGTTCTTC.

V gene TRBV12-3 or TRBV12-4 combines with J gene TRBJ2-1; possibly TRBD1 or TRBD2 for D (5 bases each). V lost 7 bases and J lost 10, with 14 bases in between. The CDR3 totals 12 residues. The CDR3 DNA follows: TGTGCCAGCACGACGGGGCCTTACGAGCAGTTCTTC. It translates to CASTTGPYEQFF.

The chain uses TRBV7-6 and TRBJ2-1, with 7 bases matching TRBD2. The germline gives CDR1 SGHVS, CDR2 FNYEAQ. V gave up 2 bases and J gave up 6 bases; unmatched junction bases: 7. The CDR3 extends over 15 amino acids. The CDR3 DNA follows: TGTGCCAGCAGCTTACTAATTGGCGGGAGCAATGAGCAGTTCTTC. Translation gives CASSLLIGGSNEQFF. Filled out from reference TRBV7-6 and TRBJ2-1, the complete variable domain reads GAGVSQSPRYKVTKRGQDVALRCDPISGHVSLYWYRQALGQGPEFLTYFNYEAQQDKSGLPNDRFSAERPEGSISTLTIQRTEQRDSAMYRCASSLLIGGSNEQFFGPGTRLTVL.

V gene TRBV11-1 combines with J gene TRBJ2-1, with a weak D call TRBD2 (5 bases). V lost 1 base and J lost 8, with 12 bases in between. Germline CDR1 and CDR2: SGHAT and FQDESV (reference sequence). The CDR3 loop spans 14 amino acids. The CDR3 bases are TGTGCCAGCAGCTTAGGTTTCGGGGTCGATGAGCAGTTCTTC. Translating gives CASSLGFGVDEQFF.

V usage is TRBV27 and J usage is TRBJ2-2; TRBD2 matches at 8 bases. This CDR3 spans 15 amino acids. The germline V gene encodes CDR1 MNHEY and CDR2 SMNVEV (reference sequence). After removal of 2 bases from V and 6 bases from J, the junction contained 5 bases not matched to a gene. In DNA form, the CDR3 reads TGTGCCAGCAGTTTACTAGCGGGTGGGGCCGGGGAGCTGTTTTTT. Translation: CASSLLAGGAGELFF.

CDR3 DNA sequence: TGTGCCAGCTCACAAAGTGACAGGGGGCGATATGAGACCCAGTACTTC. Amino acids: CASSQSDRGRYETQYF. The rearrangement links TRBV18 to TRBJ2-5; TRBD1 agrees at 10 bases. The CDR3 is 16 amino acids. Per germline, CDR1 KGHSH and CDR2 LQKENI. J gave up 5 bases and V 4 bases, and 10 bases lay outside the gene matches.

The V and J genes are TRBV11-1 and TRBJ2-1; 12 positions agree with TRBD2. Germline V lookup: CDR1 SGHAT, CDR2 FQDESV (reference sequence). V shed 3 bases and J 4 bases; nucleotides not matched to a gene: 1. This CDR3 comprises 15 residues. The CDR3 bases are TGTGCCAGCAGCTTCGGACTAGCGGGGTACAATGAGCAGTTCTTC. Translating it yields CASSFGLAGYNEQFF.

This clonotype was observed a single time. V and J are TRBV28 and TRBJ1-5; weak D call: TRBD1 (6 bases). The germline CDR1 and CDR2 sequences are MDHEN and SYDVKM. The CDR3 contains 14 residues. V was trimmed by 3 bases and J by 7 bases, leaving 13 bases between them. The CDR3 loop is CASSFEGVRQPQHF. The DNA for the CDR3 is TGTGCCAGCAGTTTCGAGGGGGTCAGGCAGCCCCAGCATTTT.

The chain has TRBV12-3 or TRBV12-4 and TRBJ2-4; TRBD1 matches 7 bases. V lost 5 bases, J lost 1 base, and 8 bases stayed unmatched. The CDR3 runs to 16 residues. The CDR3 sequence: CASSPTGPLAKNIQYF. Written as DNA, the CDR3 is TGTGCCAGCAGTCCGACAGGGCCGTTGGCCAAAAACATTCAGTACTTC.

The chain employs TRBV28 and TRBJ1-1; TRBD1 matches 8 bases. Losses at the gene ends were 1 base for V and 1 base for J; bases not matched to a gene: 11. Germline V gene sequence: CDR1 MDHEN, CDR2 SYDVKM. The CDR3 length is 18 residues. The CDR3 here is CASSLFVIAGTGNTEAFF. Here the CDR3 DNA reads TGTGCCAGCAGTTTATTCGTTATTGCCGGGACAGGGAACACTGAAGCTTTCTTT.

The V gene is TRBV28, the J gene TRBJ2-7, with 8 bases fitting TRBD2. The CDR3 has 16 residues. V lost 1 base and J lost 2; bases outside the gene matches: 7. In germline, CDR1 is MDHEN, CDR2 SYDVKM. As DNA, the CDR3 is TGTGCCAGCAGTTTATCGGGCGGGGGGAGCACCTACGAGCAGTACTTC. Protein: CASSLSGGGSTYEQYF.

The chain recombines TRBV27 with TRBJ2-3; tentative D call: TRBD1 (5 bases). V shed 10 bases and J shed 0 bases, with 11 bases lying between them. The germline V gene encodes CDR1 MNHEY and CDR2 SMNVEV (reference sequence). The CDR3 is made up of 13 amino acids. The CDR3 region is CATPTVSTDTQYF. CDR3 DNA sequence: TGTGCCACACCGACAGTTAGCACAGATACGCAGTATTTT.

The CDR3 nucleotides read TGTGCCAGCAGTGAAAAGACAGGCGTGCGTACTGAAGCTTTCTTT. Translation: CASSEKTGVRTEAFF. The rearrangement uses TRBV28 and TRBJ1-1; tentatively, D is TRBD1 (6 bases). Germline loops: CDR1 MDHEN, CDR2 SYDVKM. The V gene lost 5 bases and the J gene lost 5 bases, with 18 bases spanning the gap. The CDR3 has 15 amino acids.

V is TRBV18 and J is TRBJ2-7, with 12 nucleotides matching TRBD2. CDR1 and CDR2 from the germline V gene are KGHSH and LQKENI. This CDR3 spans 17 amino acids. V trimming: 3 bases; J trimming: 3 bases; junction bases outside the gene matches: 9. CDR3 sequence reads: CASSPLAGGLGSYEQYF. The DNA of the CDR3 is TGTGCCAGCTCACCGCTAGCGGGAGGGCTCGGGAGCTACGAGCAGTACTTC.